What follows are 27 T cell receptor beta chains derived from one specimen sequenced in a study of blood T cell repertoires in COVID-19 (dated by TCRdb to between 2020 and 2021). Libraries were made using the immunoSEQ multiplex PCR assay. What TCRdb holds here is the immuneACCESS table cut down to in-frame rearrangements. Part of the clones is not present; checked against another copy, under half of the missing clones reflect an unresolved V gene, and the others are unexplained. Here the sample has tens of thousands of clones; approximately 85% occur a single time. The ten largest account for approximately 15% of the sample. Material for sequencing was peripheral blood. All receptors come from a human donor in a cohort sampled during active COVID-19.

This chain connects TRBV19 to TRBJ2-5; 14 bases map to TRBD2. V gave up 8 bases and J gave up 4 bases; unmatched junction bases: 12. This CDR3 has 17 residues. Germline CDR1 is LNHDA and CDR2 is SQIVND (reference sequence). CDR3 DNA sequence: TGTGCCAGTGCTTTTGGGACTAGCGGGAGTCTAACAGAGACCCAGTACTTC. Translating it yields CASAFGTSGSLTETQYF.

This clone has only one observation. The V call is TRBV18, the J call TRBJ1-1; tentative D call: TRBD1 (5 bases). The V gene's germline CDR1 is KGHSH and CDR2 LQKENI. Deletions cut 6 bases from V and 11 bases from J, with 16 bases between. The CDR3 has 12 residues. For the CDR3, the DNA is TGTGCCAGCTCCGACAGTGGGGGGACGGCTTTCTTT. It is translated as CASSDSGGTAFF.

The genes are TRBV4-1 and TRBJ2-3; 9 bases fit TRBD2. The V and J ends lost 2 bases and 0 bases, in that order; junction bases with no gene match: 3. The CDR3 covers 16 residues. CDR1 and CDR2 from the germline V gene are MGHRA and YSYEKL. For the CDR3, the DNA is TGCGCCAGCAGCCAACTAGCGGGGCTTAGCACAGATACGCAGTATTTT. Residues: CASSQLAGLSTDTQYF.

V usage is TRBV7-8 and J usage is TRBJ1-4, with D possibly being TRBD1 (6 bases). The CDR3 totals 16 residues. Between the trimmed V and J ends, which lost 4 bases and 8 bases, there was a span of 20 bases. CDR1 and CDR2 (germline): SGHVS, FQNEAQ. CDR3 in DNA: TGTGCCAGCAGCTCCCCCGGGGCGGGGGCGCGCGAAAAACTGTTTTTT. As protein: CASSSPGAGAREKLFF.

This chain uses TRBV7-3 with TRBJ2-1, with TRBD1 as a possible D gene (6 bases). The CDR3 totals 11 residues. Germline CDR1 reads SGHTA; CDR2 reads FQGTGA. The V gene lost 5 bases and the J gene lost 7 bases, with 6 bases spanning the gap. CDR3 sequence (DNA): TGTGCCAGCAGCCAGGGGAATGAGCAGTTCTTC. Its translation: CASSQGNEQFF.

Remarks on this clone: Additional DNA sequences in this sample encode the identical CDR3. This rearrangement joins TRBV28 to TRBJ1-3; TRBD1 matches at 9 bases. This CDR3 spans 14 amino acids. In germline, CDR1 is MDHEN, CDR2 SYDVKM. Losses at the gene ends were 5 bases for V and 4 bases for J; bases not matched to a gene: 3. CDR3 nucleotide sequence: TGTGCCAGCAGTGGACAGGGGTCAGGAAACACCATATATTTT. Protein sequence: CASSGQGSGNTIYF.

The CDR3 here is CASSERGSTGANVLTF. In DNA, the CDR3 is TGTGCCAGCAGTGAACGGGGTTCAACTGGGGCCAACGTCCTGACTTTC. The chain carries TRBV6-1 and TRBJ2-6; possible D gene TRBD2, 5 bases. CDR3 length equals 16 residues. Germline CDR1 and CDR2: MNHNS and SASEGT. V lost 2 bases, J lost 2 bases, and 10 bases lay in between.

The chain carries TRBV6-6 and TRBJ2-1, with D maybe TRBD2 (6 bases). Trimming removed 10 bases from V and 5 bases from J, with 18 bases in between. The CDR3 totals 14 residues. CDR1 and CDR2 from the germline V gene are MNHNY and SVGAGI (reference sequence). Here the CDR3 reads CATTNRDSNNEQFF. The CDR3 nucleotides are TGTGCCACCACAAATCGGGACTCGAACAATGAGCAGTTCTTC.

This clone was seen only once. V usage is TRBV10-3 and J usage is TRBJ1-6; 9 nucleotides match TRBD1. Germline CDR1 is ENHRY and CDR2 is SYGVKD. This CDR3 has 15 residues. Trimming at V came to 6 bases and at J to 10 bases, leaving 10 bases not matched to a gene. The CDR3, as DNA: TGTGCCATCAGGAAGGACAGGGGAGAAGGGTCACCCCTCCACTTT. Translated: CAIRKDRGEGSPLHF.

The chain combines TRBV6-1 with TRBJ2-7; D is unclear. Germline V lookup: CDR1 MNHNS, CDR2 SASEGT. Trimming removed 0 bases from V and 2 bases from J, with 11 bases in between. The CDR3 has 15 amino acids. DNA for the CDR3: TGTGCCAGCAGTGAAGCGCGAAGCCGCGCCTACGAGCAGTACTTC. It specifies CASSEARSRAYEQYF.

This rearrangement joins TRBV27 to TRBJ2-2, with 7 bases lining up with TRBD2. The CDR3 loop spans 15 amino acids. Looked up from germline, CDR1 is MNHEY and CDR2 is SMNVEV (reference sequence). Unmatched junction bases numbered 4, after V lost 5 bases and J lost 1 base. The DNA of the CDR3 is TGTGCCAGCAGTCGCCGCGGGGGGAACACCGGGGAGCTGTTTTTT. It is translated as CASSRRGGNTGELFF.

This sequence joins TRBV3-1 (or the pseudogene TRBV3-2) and TRBJ1-3; no reliable D call. The V end was cut by 2 bases, the J end by 0 bases, with 8 bases between. The CDR3 consists of 15 residues. Germline loops: CDR1 LGHDT, CDR2 YNNKEL (reference sequence). The CDR3 sequence is CASSQLANSGNTIYF. DNA of the CDR3: TGTGCCAGCAGCCAACTGGCCAACTCTGGAAACACCATATATTTT.

The chain uses TRBV28 and TRBJ2-2, with TRBD2 matching 9 bases. V was clipped by 2 bases and J by 4 bases; unmatched bases: 5. Germline CDR1 reads MDHEN; CDR2 reads SYDVKM. The CDR3 runs to 16 residues. The CDR3 bases are TGTGCCAGCAGTTTAGGCGGGGGGGCCAGCACCGGGGAGCTGTTTTTT. Protein product: CASSLGGGASTGELFF.

The V call is TRBV5-1, the J call TRBJ2-1; 7 nucleotides align to TRBD2. Losses at the gene ends were 2 bases for V and 7 bases for J; bases not matched to a gene: 3. The CDR3 is 13 amino acids. CDR1 is SGHRS, CDR2 YFSETQ, per germline. The CDR3 DNA reads TGCGCCAGCAGCTTCGGACTAGGGAATGAGCAGTTCTTC. It encodes CASSFGLGNEQFF.

The chain carries TRBV5-6 and TRBJ2-7, with 16 bases aligning to TRBD2. This CDR3 spans 18 amino acids. V shed 4 bases, J shed 0 bases, and the junction held 7 bases outside the gene matches. Germline-derived CDR1 and CDR2 are SGHDT and YYEEEE. The CDR3 loop reads CASSGGTSGGVSSYEQYF. The CDR3 DNA is TGTGCCAGCAGCGGCGGGACTAGCGGGGGGGTAAGCTCCTACGAGCAGTACTTC.

By frequency in the sample, this clone is medium-sized. The chain employs TRBV19 and TRBJ1-5; TRBD1 matches 9 bases. Germline V gives CDR1 LNHDA, CDR2 SQIVND (reference sequence). CDR3 length: 17 amino acids. Trimming took 1 base from V and 3 from J; bases not matched to a gene: 7. The CDR3 nucleotides read TGTGCCAGTAGTATAGGGACAGGGGTTGGATTCAATCAGCCCCAGCATTTT. Its protein product is CASSIGTGVGFNQPQHF.

The J gene is TRBJ2-2, the V gene TRBV19; a possible D gene is TRBD1 (6 bases). Per the germline V gene, CDR1 is LNHDA and CDR2 is SQIVND (reference sequence). V dropped 6 bases and J dropped 4 bases, with 15 bases sitting between them. The CDR3 is 15 amino acids. The CDR3, as DNA: TGTGCCAGTAGCACCGTTGGACAGCTCACCGGGGAGCTGTTTTTT. Encoded protein: CASSTVGQLTGELFF.

The chain is built from TRBV12-3 or TRBV12-4 and TRBJ2-1, with 7 bases identical to TRBD1. The CDR3 totals 13 residues. The junction had 6 bases not matched to a gene; V was cut back by 8 bases and J by 5 bases. CDR3 coding DNA: TGTGCCAGCGGCCGGGACAGAAACAATGAGCAGTTCTTC. It is translated as CASGRDRNNEQFF.

The chain recombines TRBV15 with TRBJ1-3; no firm D call. The CDR3 is 14 residues long. V dropped 4 bases and J dropped 0 bases, with 7 bases sitting between them. CDR1 is LNHNV, CDR2 YYDKDF, per germline (reference sequence). CDR3 loop: CATSKPSSGNTIYF. The DNA for the CDR3 is TGTGCCACCAGCAAACCCAGCTCTGGAAACACCATATATTTT.

The chain is built from TRBV6-5 and TRBJ1-5; 8 bases are a match to TRBD1. The CDR3 has 15 amino acids. V lost 6 bases to trimming and J lost 5 bases; unmatched junction nucleotides: 9. The germline V gene encodes CDR1 MNHEY and CDR2 SVGAGI. The CDR3, as DNA: TGTGCCAGCAGATCGGGGGACAGGTCCTATCAGCCCCAGCATTTT. Its protein is CASRSGDRSYQPQHF.

The chain is built from TRBV9 and TRBJ1-1; perhaps TRBD1 as D (5 bases). Germline values: CDR1 SGDLS, CDR2 YYNGEE. The germline V and J ends were trimmed by 4 bases and 3 bases, with 13 bases remaining between them. CDR3 size: 14 residues. This chain's CDR3 is CASSPLQGYTEAFF. The CDR3 region has the DNA TGTGCCAGCAGCCCACTTCAGGGTTACACTGAAGCTTTCTTT. Full variable domain (rest looked up from reference TRBV9 and TRBJ1-1): DSGVTQTPKHLITATGQRVTLRCSPRSGDLSVYWYQQSLDQGLQFLIQYYNGEERAKGNILERFSAQQFPDLHSELNLSSLELGDSALYFCASSPLQGYTEAFFGQGTRLTVV.

The chain recombines TRBV6-5 with TRBJ1-1, with 7 bases identical to TRBD1. The J segment lost 5 bases and the V segment lost 3 bases, leaving 9 bases of the junction unmatched. CDR1 MNHEY and CDR2 SVGAGI come from the germline V gene. The CDR3 loop spans 15 amino acids. CDR3 bases: TGTGCCAGCAGTTATGGGGGGACAGCCAGTACTGAAGCTTTCTTT. It is translated as CASSYGGTASTEAFF.

The chain employs TRBV24-1 and TRBJ1-2; 8 bases match TRBD1. With 4 bases clipped from V and 7 bases from J, the junction kept 4 bases outside the gene matches. The CDR3 spans 13 residues. CDR1 and CDR2 (germline): KGHDR, SFDVKD. The CDR3 DNA sequence: TGTGCCACCAGTGACTCGACAGGGGTTGGCTACACCTTC. Encoded protein: CATSDSTGVGYTF.

This chain uses TRBV10-2 with TRBJ1-2, with TRBD1 as a possible D gene (5 bases). The CDR3 has 13 amino acids. CDR1 and CDR2 (germline): WSHSY, SAAADI. Trimming stripped 6 bases from V and 0 bases from J, with 8 bases between. CDR3 loop: CASRTATNYGYTF. The CDR3 nucleotides read TGCGCCAGCAGGACAGCTACTAACTATGGCTACACCTTC.

The chain combines TRBV24-1 with TRBJ1-5; TRBD1 matches 10 bases. Germline assignment: CDR1 KGHDR and CDR2 SFDVKD. This CDR3 contains 16 residues. V shed 3 bases and J 6 bases; nucleotides not matched to a gene: 7. CDR3 sequence reads: CATSDPGQGVGQPQHF. CDR3 sequence (DNA): TGTGCCACCAGTGATCCCGGACAGGGGGTAGGTCAGCCCCAGCATTTT.

The chain is built from TRBV19 and TRBJ2-6; D gene ambiguous. Trimming pared 7 bases from V and 0 bases from J, leaving 7 bases between. The CDR3 is made up of 14 amino acids. Germline V gene sequence: CDR1 LNHDA, CDR2 SQIVND (reference sequence). CDR3 nucleotide sequence: TGTGCCAGTAAGGAGAGCTCTGGGGCCAACGTCCTGACTTTC. It codes for CASKESSGANVLTF.

This chain uses TRBV3-1 (or the pseudogene TRBV3-2) with TRBJ1-4; 8 bases align to TRBD1. Germline CDR1 reads LGHDT; CDR2 reads YNNKEL (reference sequence). V shed 1 base and J 11 bases; nucleotides not matched to a gene: 15. CDR3 length equals 17 residues. CDR3: CASSQGDRSRRMGKLFF. As DNA, the CDR3 is TGTGCCAGCAGCCAAGGGGACAGGTCTAGGAGAATGGGGAAACTGTTTTTT.